Sequencing of this TCR beta chain was carried out in a study of siplizumab effects on memory and regulatory T cells. Study-wide results and limits: The naive T cell population seemed more diverse than memory cells and seemed a major contributor to the alloresponse. Researchers did not confirm the suppressive function of proliferating Tregs from siplizumab cultures.

This clone came up once. Its matching antigen is unknown. TCRdb's copy holds only in-frame clones and misses some; the assay was immunoSEQ multiplex PCR. The table lists around 97,000 clones, 90% to 95% of them singletons. Trimming removed 1 base at V and 6 bases at J, with 13 bases between. Germline CDR1 reads SGHVS; CDR2 reads FQNEAQ. This CDR3 comprises 15 residues. The sequenced sample was non-Treg CD4+ T cells sorted from blood. This receptor was taken from a human donor in good health. The chain carries TRBV7-8 and TRBJ2-1; no firm D call. The CDR3 protein is CASSLVMLELNEQFF. The CDR3 DNA sequence: TGTGCCAGCAGCTTAGTAATGCTGGAGCTCAATGAGCAGTTCTTC. Combining the CDR3 with reference TRBV7-8 and TRBJ2-1 gives the whole variable domain GAGVSQSPRYKVAKRGQDVALRCDPISGHVSLFWYQQALGQGPEFLTYFQNEAQLDKSGLPSDRFFAERPEGSVSTLKIQRTQQEDSAVYLCASSLVMLELNEQFFGPGTRLTVL.